This T cell receptor beta chain was obtained from a study of a mutant IDH1 vaccine in newly diagnosed glioma. TCRdb keeps only in-frame clones here, not all; method: immunoSEQ multiplex PCR. The table has over 50,000 clones, 80% to 85% seen once. Comments on this clone: The target antigen is unknown.

The CDR3 extends over 15 amino acids. J lost 2 bases, V lost 5 bases, and 7 bases had no gene match. Germline V gives CDR1 SEHNR, CDR2 FQNEAQ (reference sequence). The time point: week 5, during vaccination. Doses of 300 ug of mutant IDH1 20-mer peptide were given with topical imiquimod. The sequencing used PBMCs, collected from a glioma patient whose treatment included an IDH1 peptide vaccine. The V call is TRBV7-9, the J call TRBJ1-1; 8 nucleotides agree with TRBD1. The sequence came from a man aged 30 to 45 with glioma. CDR3 sequence reads: CASSKKDRVNTEAFF. The CDR3, as DNA: TGTGCCAGCAGCAAGAAGGACAGGGTTAACACTGAAGCTTTCTTT.